This is a list of T cell receptor beta chains from one sample in a study of CD8+CD57+ T cells in acquired aplastic anemia. Using its own MiXCR run on the reads, TCRdb lists one record per CDR3 protein. This sample yields about 120,000 distinct CDR3 sequences, of which approximately 61% are seen a single time; about 31% belongs to the top ten. The material sequenced was sorted CD4+, CD8+, or CD8+CD57+ T cells (not recorded which) from PBMCs. The source of these receptors is a human donor with aplastic anemia. Each CDR3 is given with its conserved first and last residue. A D gene is named only where the DNA matches it firmly. Clone sizes are given selectively: once, few, many, or a class where the clone is expanded.

J	V	size	D	DNA	CDR3
TRBJ2-7	TRBV7-2	NA	TRBD2	TGTGCCAGCTCCGGACTAGCGACAAGATACGAGCAGTACTTC	CASSGLATRYEQYF
TRBJ1-6	TRBV7-7	once	NA	TGTGCTAGCAGCTTAGACAGAGATTCACCCCTCCACTTT	CASSLDRDSPLHF
TRBJ2-6	TRBV19	NA	NA	TGTGCCAGTAGTATGGGCAGCGTCTCTGGGGCCAACGTCCTGACTTTC	CASSMGSVSGANVLTF
TRBJ2-5	TRBV20-1	NA	TRBD2	TGCAGTGCTAGAAGCGGGGGACCGAACCAAGAGACCCAGTACTTC	CSARSGGPNQETQYF
TRBJ2-1	TRBV19	NA	NA	TGTGCCAGTAGTATCACTCGGACGAATGAGCAGTTCTTC	CASSITRTNEQFF
TRBJ2-5	TRBV20-1	NA	TRBD2	TGCAGTGCTCCTGGACTAGCGGGTTACCCCCAAGAGACCCAGTACTTC	CSAPGLAGYPQETQYF
TRBJ2-3	TRBV7-9	many	NA	TGTGCCAGCAGCCCGACTACACTTCCCGTGCCAGATACGCAGTATTTT	CASSPTTLPVPDTQYF
TRBJ1-1	TRBV7-2	NA	NA	TGTGCCTCAACGGACAGCATAAACACTGAAGCTTTCTTT	CASTDSINTEAFF
TRBJ1-3	TRBV7-7	many	NA	TGTGCTAGCAGCTTGTCAGGGGCGCCTGGAAACACCATATATTTT	CASSLSGAPGNTIYF
TRBJ1-2	TRBV11-2	many	NA	TGTGCCAGCAGCCCGGACGGGTATGGCTACACCTTC	CASSPDGYGYTF